These 5 T cell receptor beta chains were all obtained from the same sample, sequenced in a study of T cells after yellow fever vaccination. Each CDR3 protein is one row after TCRdb ran MiXCR on the 5' RACE reads. In the table there are 250,000 to 350,000 distinct CDR3 sequences, around 7% of which are singletons. The sequenced sample was PBMCs, obtained roughly 47 days after the first yellow fever vaccination. The receptors shown here come from a man aged 18 to 35 who received the YFV17D yellow fever vaccine.

The chain employs TRBV4-3 and TRBJ2-5, with D possibly being TRBD1 or TRBD2 (5 bases each). This CDR3 is 13 amino acids long. V shed 4 bases and J shed 10 bases, with 16 bases lying between them. The germline gives CDR1 LGHNA, CDR2 YSLEER. The CDR3 is CASSRPGPSDQYF. In nucleotides, the CDR3 is TGCGCCAGCAGCCGCCCGGGACCCTCCGACCAGTACTTC.

The chain has TRBV6-5 and TRBJ1-1; 9 bases agree with TRBD1. After removal of 6 bases from V and 10 bases from J, the junction contained 12 bases not matched to a gene. This CDR3 is 14 amino acids long. The germline gives CDR1 MNHEY, CDR2 SVGAGI. CDR3 sequence: CASSQNGQGSPAFF. The CDR3 coding sequence is TGTGCCAGCAGCCAGAACGGACAGGGGAGTCCAGCTTTCTTT.

This clonotype has more than one count but fewer than ten. The rearrangement joins TRBV5-1 to TRBJ1-2; 10 bases align to TRBD1. Germline V gene data show CDR1 as SGHRS and CDR2 as YFSETQ. CDR3 length: 15 amino acids. After removal of 4 bases from V and 8 bases from J, the junction contained 11 bases not matched to a gene. The CDR3 is CASSGDRGAGDGYTF. CDR3 nucleotide sequence: TGCGCCAGCAGCGGGGACAGGGGCGCAGGGGACGGCTACACCTTC.

This clonotype was observed at least ten times. CDR3 in amino acids: CSAMGQGGYEQFF. CDR3 in DNA: TGCAGTGCGATGGGACAGGGGGGCTATGAGCAGTTCTTC. The gene calls are TRBV20-1 and TRBJ2-1; 11 nucleotides align to TRBD1. Per germline, CDR1 DFQATT and CDR2 SNEGSKA (reference sequence). This CDR3 has 13 amino acids. The J segment lost 8 bases and the V segment lost 6 bases, leaving 6 bases of the junction unmatched.

Only a few counts were recorded for this clonotype. The V call is TRBV29-1, the J call TRBJ2-5, with 10 bases identical to TRBD2. Germline values: CDR1 SQVTM, CDR2 ANQGSEA. The ends lost 5 bases at V and 1 base at J; junction bases unmatched: 7. The CDR3 has 15 amino acids. In nucleotides, the CDR3 is TGCAGCGTTAGGGTAGCGGGGGGACTCCAAGAGACCCAGTACTTC. Translating it yields CSVRVAGGLQETQYF.